This entry concerns a single TCR beta chain. Its matching antigen is unknown. The Oncomine TCR Beta short-read assay sequenced DNA from cultured CD4+ T cells. TCRdb recomputed calls from the PCR reads with MiXCR, one row per CDR3 protein. The sample records roughly 20,000 distinct CDR3 sequences, 44% being singletons. The data stem from a study of vaccination and CD4 T cells after COVID-19. The germline gives CDR1 LGHDT, CDR2 YNNKEL (reference sequence). The CDR3 sequence is 13 residues long. The V end was cut by 0 bases, the J end by 8 bases, with 10 bases between. Described treatment: approximately 11-day PBMC culture with coronavirus spike peptide pools or control peptides (ViraFEST assay).

V usage is TRBV3-1 and J usage is TRBJ1-1; D unclear. Here the sequenced sample was CD4+ T cells from blood, cultured in vitro, taken before SARS-CoV-2 vaccination. The clonotype comes from a human donor who had recovered from COVID-19. CDR3 protein: CASSQDIGFEAFF. CDR3 bases: TGTGCCAGCAGCCAAGATATTGGGTTCGAAGCTTTCTTT. The full variable domain, its missing parts supplied by reference TRBV3-1 and TRBJ1-1, is DTAVSQTPKYLVTQMGNDKSIKCEQNLGHDTMYWYKQDSKKFLKIMFSYNNKELIINETVPNRFSPKSPDKAHLNLHINSLELGDSAVYFCASSQDIGFEAFFGQGTRLTVV.